One sample yielded the 29 T cell receptor beta chains listed below, sequenced in a study of cytomegalovirus exposure and HLA in healthy donors. PCR primers comprised 60 Vbeta and 13 Jbeta primers. Produced via immunoSEQ multiplex PCR; TCRdb's table is partial and in-frame only. This table has about 170,000 clones, over 70% appearing once. Sequencing used PBMCs. Receptors were obtained from a woman younger than 45 in good health and CMV-seropositive.

The chain carries TRBV28 and TRBJ1-2, with a possible D match to TRBD1 (5 bases). Germline V CDR1 and CDR2: MDHEN, SYDVKM. V was clipped by 1 base and J by 2 bases, with 5 bases between them. The CDR3 runs 13 residues. The CDR3 region is CASSLSGNYGYTF. The CDR3, as DNA: TGTGCCAGCAGTTTATCAGGGAACTATGGCTACACCTTC.

The genes are TRBV18 and TRBJ2-7; tentatively, D is TRBD2 (5 bases). The CDR3 has 14 residues. Germline V CDR1 and CDR2: KGHSH, LQKENI. V lost 6 bases to trimming and J lost 2 bases, with 14 bases between them. CDR3 sequence reads: CASSLRDMTYEQYF. The CDR3 coding sequence is TGTGCCAGCTCTCTCCGGGATATGACCTACGAGCAGTACTTC.

The chain carries TRBV5-4 and TRBJ1-3; D uncertain. Germline assignment: CDR1 SGHNT and CDR2 YYREEE (reference sequence). The V end was cut by 0 bases, the J end by 1 base, with 8 bases between. The CDR3 length is 15 residues. CDR3 amino acids: CASSLGAGSGNTIYF. The CDR3 nucleotides read TGTGCCAGCAGCTTGGGGGCAGGATCTGGAAACACCATATATTTT.

This clone is a singleton in its sample. The chain uses TRBV7-2 and TRBJ2-1; 7 bases line up with TRBD2. J lost 6 bases, V lost 5 bases, and 10 bases had no gene match. In germline, CDR1 is SGHTA, CDR2 FQGNSA. The CDR3 is made up of 15 amino acids. CDR3 in amino acids: CASSPRLATTNEQFF. CDR3 bases: TGTGCCAGCAGCCCGCGACTAGCTACTACCAATGAGCAGTTCTTC.

Points on this clone: Additional DNA sequences in this sample encode the identical CDR3. The chain combines TRBV5-1 with TRBJ2-3; the match to TRBD2 covers 7 bases. With 2 bases clipped from V and 2 bases from J, the junction kept 2 bases outside the gene matches. This CDR3 region has 14 residues. The germline gives CDR1 SGHRS, CDR2 YFSETQ. The CDR3 DNA follows: TGCGCCAGCAGCTTAGAGCGGGACACAGATACGCAGTATTTT. As protein: CASSLERDTDTQYF.

The V and J genes are TRBV5-4 and TRBJ2-7, with TRBD1 identical over 7 bases. Trimming at V came to 1 base and at J to 0 bases, leaving 7 bases not matched to a gene. There are 16 residues in the CDR3. The germline V gene has CDR1 SGHNT and CDR2 YYREEE (reference sequence). In nucleotides, the CDR3 is TGTGCCAGCAGCTTGCCGGACAGGATGAGCTCCTACGAGCAGTACTTC. It codes for CASSLPDRMSSYEQYF.

The chain carries TRBV7-2 and TRBJ2-7, with TRBD1 matching over 7 bases. CDR3 length: 14 residues. Per germline, CDR1 SGHTA and CDR2 FQGNSA. V trimming: 4 bases; J trimming: 2 bases; junction bases outside the gene matches: 5. The CDR3 region is CASSYSDRAYEQYF. The CDR3 DNA is TGTGCCAGCAGCTACTCAGACAGGGCCTACGAGCAGTACTTC.

The J gene is TRBJ2-7, the V gene TRBV15; TRBD2 aligns across 11 bases. With 3 bases clipped from V and 7 bases from J, the junction kept 20 bases outside the gene matches. This CDR3 contains 19 residues. CDR1 is LNHNV and CDR2 is YYDKDF in the germline V gene (reference sequence). The CDR3 sequence is CATSRDKTSGEMAPGEQYF. The CDR3 DNA sequence: TGTGCCACCAGCAGGGACAAGACTAGCGGGGAAATGGCGCCGGGAGAGCAGTACTTC.

The DNA for the CDR3 is TGTGCCAGCAGACTAACAGGGGGCGAAGGCACCGGGGAGCTGTTTTTT. This translates into CASRLTGGEGTGELFF. V and J are TRBV2 and TRBJ2-2, with TRBD1 identical over 9 bases. V was clipped by 6 bases and J by 4 bases; unmatched bases: 9. Germline CDR1 is SNHLY and CDR2 is FYNNEI. The CDR3 length is 16 residues. The whole variable domain, filled in from reference TRBV2 and TRBJ2-2, reads EPEVTQTPSHQVTQMGQEVILRCVPISNHLYFYWYRQILGQKVEFLVSFYNNEISEKSEIFDDQFSVERPDGSNFTLKIRSTKLEDSAMYFCASRLTGGEGTGELFFGEGSRLTVL.

The chain carries TRBV7-8 and TRBJ1-1, with D possibly TRBD1 on 6 matching bases. This CDR3 comprises 12 residues. The germline CDR1 and CDR2 sequences are SGHVS and FQNEAQ. V lost 3 bases and J 10 bases, leaving 12 bases between the germline ends. The CDR3 spells CASSFQQGAAFF. For the CDR3, the DNA is TGTGCCAGCAGCTTTCAACAGGGAGCAGCTTTCTTT.

This chain joins TRBV28 and TRBJ2-7, with D maybe TRBD2 (6 bases). CDR3 length: 15 amino acids. V lost 7 bases, J lost 7 bases, and 23 bases lay in between. Germline CDR1 is MDHEN and CDR2 is SYDVKM. The CDR3 loop is CASTSERGPGEEQYF. CDR3 DNA: TGTGCCAGCACCTCCGAAAGGGGACCGGGAGAGGAGCAGTACTTC. Complete variable domain (other parts from reference TRBV28 and TRBJ2-7): DVKVTQSSRYLVKRTGEKVFLECVQDMDHENMFWYRQDPGLGLRLIYFSYDVKMKEKGDIPEGYSVSREKKERFSLILESASTNQTSMYLCASTSERGPGEEQYFGPGTRLTVT.

The V and J genes are TRBV10-2 and TRBJ2-7; 9 bases are shared with TRBD1. V lost 7 bases to trimming and J lost 5 bases; unmatched junction nucleotides: 3. Germline CDR1 reads WSHSY; CDR2 reads SAAADI. The CDR3 has 12 amino acids. For the CDR3, the DNA is TGCGCCAGCACTCGGACAGGGGACGAGCAGTACTTC. This translates into CASTRTGDEQYF.

This clone turned up a few times. The chain is built from TRBV2 and TRBJ1-3; tentatively, D is TRBD1 (5 bases). There are 14 residues in the CDR3. From germline, CDR1 is SNHLY and CDR2 FYNNEI. V dropped 4 bases and J dropped 6 bases, with 13 bases sitting between them. CDR3 region: CASSVPPRENTIYF. CDR3 nucleotides: TGTGCCAGCAGTGTCCCTCCCAGGGAAAACACCATATATTTT. Supplemented by reference TRBV2 and TRBJ1-3, the full variable domain reads EPEVTQTPSHQVTQMGQEVILRCVPISNHLYFYWYRQILGQKVEFLVSFYNNEISEKSEIFDDQFSVERPDGSNFTLKIRSTKLEDSAMYFCASSVPPRENTIYFGEGSWLTVV.

J is TRBJ2-7 and V is TRBV5-1; D possibly corresponds to TRBD1 (6 bases). Per the germline V gene, CDR1 is SGHRS and CDR2 is YFSETQ. CDR3 length: 16 amino acids. With 0 bases removed from V and 5 bases from J, the gap between germline ends came to 18 bases. The CDR3 DNA sequence: TGCGCCAGCAGCTTGGTGGGGGCCTCTACAGGTCACGAGCAGTACTTC. It translates to CASSLVGASTGHEQYF.

The sample holds one count of this clone. The V and J genes are TRBV6-1 and TRBJ2-5; a weak D match, TRBD1 (5 bases). This CDR3 comprises 13 residues. Germline V gene lookup returns CDR1 MNHNS and CDR2 SASEGT. V gave up 4 bases and J gave up 4 bases, with 10 bases separating them. The CDR3 protein is CASSVPGRETQYF. CDR3 in DNA: TGTGCCAGCAGTGTCCCAGGGCGAGAGACCCAGTACTTC.

In DNA form, the CDR3 reads TGCGCCAGCACTCTGACAGGGACGATACTCAACTATGGCTACACCTTC. Its protein product is CASTLTGTILNYGYTF. The chain recombines TRBV5-1 with TRBJ1-2, with TRBD1 matching 7 bases. The germline CDR1 and CDR2 sequences are SGHRS and YFSETQ. V trimming: 6 bases; J trimming: 2 bases; junction bases outside the gene matches: 13. The CDR3 covers 16 residues.

The rearrangement joins TRBV7-3 to TRBJ2-7; a weak D match, TRBD1 (7 bases). Per germline, CDR1 SGHTA and CDR2 FQGTGA. The CDR3 covers 15 residues. Deletions cut 4 bases from V and 4 bases from J, with 17 bases between. The CDR3 loop reads CASSYTGDGGYEQYF. The CDR3 coding sequence is TGTGCCAGCAGCTATACAGGGGACGGGGGTTACGAGCAGTACTTC.

CDR3: CATSSGRTGGKETQYF. In nucleotides, the CDR3 is TGTGCCACCAGCAGTGGCCGGACAGGGGGAAAAGAGACCCAGTACTTC. The chain uses TRBV15 and TRBJ2-5; 10 nucleotides align to TRBD1. The CDR3 loop spans 16 amino acids. V shed 3 bases and J 3 bases; nucleotides not matched to a gene: 7. Per the germline V gene, CDR1 is LNHNV and CDR2 is YYDKDF (reference sequence).

The J gene is TRBJ2-7, the V gene TRBV6-5; 9 nucleotides line up with TRBD2. CDR1 and CDR2 from the germline V gene are MNHEY and SVGAGI. With 0 bases clipped from V and 4 bases from J, the junction kept 7 bases outside the gene matches. This CDR3 comprises 16 residues. DNA for the CDR3: TGTGCCAGCAGTTACTCCCAAGCGGGAGGCGCTTACGAGCAGTACTTC. It is translated as CASSYSQAGGAYEQYF.

The gene calls are TRBV6-5 and TRBJ2-7; D possibly corresponds to TRBD1 (6 bases). The CDR3 totals 13 residues. Per the germline V gene, CDR1 is MNHEY and CDR2 is SVGAGI. The ends were cut back, 6 bases at V and 3 bases at J, with 12 bases in the middle. CDR3 protein: CASRPGHRYEQYF. The DNA for the CDR3 is TGTGCCAGCAGGCCGGGACACCGCTACGAGCAGTACTTC.

The chain employs TRBV2 and TRBJ2-7, with D perhaps matching TRBD2 (6 bases). Between the trimmed V and J ends, which lost 3 bases and 2 bases, there was a span of 14 bases. This CDR3 has 15 residues. Germline-derived CDR1 and CDR2 are SNHLY and FYNNEI. CDR3 in amino acids: CASSEGRSWAYEQYF. Here the CDR3 DNA reads TGTGCCAGCAGTGAGGGGAGGTCATGGGCCTACGAGCAGTACTTC.

The chain joins TRBV7-3 to TRBJ2-1; 8 nucleotides align to TRBD2. With 2 bases clipped from V and 9 bases from J, the junction kept 6 bases outside the gene matches. Per germline, CDR1 SGHTA and CDR2 FQGTGA. This CDR3 has 14 residues. The CDR3 is CASSLSGLVGEQFF. As DNA, the CDR3 is TGTGCCAGCAGCTTATCGGGACTAGTGGGTGAGCAGTTCTTC.

V gene TRBV5-6 combines with J gene TRBJ2-1; no clear D. The CDR3 loop spans 13 amino acids. CDR1 and CDR2 (germline): SGHDT, YYEEEE. Trimming removed 2 bases at V and 12 bases at J, with 15 bases between. The CDR3 reads CASSFGTVQVQFF. The CDR3 region has the DNA TGTGCCAGCAGCTTTGGTACAGTACAAGTGCAGTTCTTC.

The J gene is TRBJ1-4, the V gene TRBV7-3; 9 positions match TRBD1. The CDR3 spans 14 residues. Germline values: CDR1 SGHTA, CDR2 FQGTGA. V gave up 1 base and J gave up 8 bases; unmatched junction bases: 2. The CDR3 sequence: CASSLRQGGEKLFF. In DNA form, the CDR3 reads TGTGCCAGCAGCTTAAGACAGGGGGGCGAAAAACTGTTTTTT. The full variable domain, rest sourced from reference TRBV7-3 and TRBJ1-4, is GAGVSQTPSNKVTEKGKYVELRCDPISGHTALYWYRQSLGQGPEFLIYFQGTGAADDSGLPNDRFFAVRPEGSVSTLKIQRTERGDSAVYLCASSLRQGGEKLFFGSGTQLSVL.

The V gene is TRBV7-9, the J gene TRBJ2-3; possibly TRBD2 for D (5 bases). Germline loops: CDR1 SEHNR, CDR2 FQNEAQ (reference sequence). The CDR3 contains 14 residues. Trimming stripped 2 bases from V and 5 bases from J, with 11 bases between. The CDR3 region is CASSLPTDLDTQYF. The DNA of the CDR3 is TGTGCCAGCAGCTTACCCACGGACTTAGATACGCAGTATTTT.

The count of this clone is one. The chain uses TRBV5-1 and TRBJ2-3; 8 bases agree with TRBD1. Germline V gene lookup returns CDR1 SGHRS and CDR2 YFSETQ. V lost 5 bases and J lost 1; bases outside the gene matches: 3. The CDR3 runs 14 residues. As DNA, the CDR3 is TGCGCCAGCAGACTGGGACAGGGCACAGATACGCAGTATTTT. Protein: CASRLGQGTDTQYF.

V usage is TRBV2 and J usage is TRBJ1-5; no clear D. Germline CDR1 SNHLY, CDR2 FYNNEI. Trimming took 1 base from V and 7 from J, leaving 17 bases between them. There are 16 residues in the CDR3. CDR3 DNA: TGTGCCAGCAGTGAAGAGGAGGGCAGGCCCCCCCAGCCCCAGCATTTT. It encodes CASSEEEGRPPQPQHF.

The rearrangement uses TRBV29-1 and TRBJ2-7, with a tentative D call TRBD2 (6 bases). The germline V gene encodes CDR1 SQVTM and CDR2 ANQGSEA. Trimming cost V 0 bases and J 3 bases, with 12 bases left between them. The CDR3 extends over 14 amino acids. CDR3 protein: CSVEDGSVNYEQYF. In nucleotides, the CDR3 is TGCAGCGTTGAAGACGGGAGCGTAAACTACGAGCAGTACTTC.

The chain employs TRBV4-2 and TRBJ2-1; TRBD2 agrees at 9 bases. Germline assignment: CDR1 LGHNA and CDR2 YNFKEQ. V trimming: 0 bases; J trimming: 1 base; junction bases outside the gene matches: 1. The CDR3 runs to 16 residues. CDR3 region: CASSQDAGGSYNEQFF. The CDR3 nucleotides are TGTGCCAGCAGCCAAGATGCGGGGGGGTCCTACAATGAGCAGTTCTTC.